Listed here is a single TCR beta chain. As yet, its antigen is unknown. This PCR relied on a set of 60 Vbeta primers and 13 Jbeta primers. Sequencing used immunoSEQ multiplex PCR; TCRdb keeps in-frame clones, though not all of them. The sample lists 180,000 or so clones, about 62% occurring once. The sample comes from a study of cytomegalovirus exposure and HLA in healthy donors. Notes on the study in general: TCR beta sequences reportedly predicted the HLA-A and HLA-B alleles of most subjects accurately.

These donors, healthy bone marrow donors, were studied. This CDR3 is 13 amino acids long. CDR1 is LNHDA, CDR2 SQIVND, per germline (reference sequence). Germline trimming cut 5 bases from V and 4 bases from J; bases unmatched to any gene: 3. This TCR came from a man aged 40-50 years in good health and CMV-seronegative. Material: PBMCs. The chain uses TRBV19 and TRBJ1-1; 8 bases align to TRBD1. CDR3 loop: CASSGQGSTEAFF. Here the CDR3 DNA reads TGTGCCAGTAGTGGACAGGGAAGCACTGAAGCTTTCTTT.